This paragraph reports one TCR beta chain. Only in-frame clones appear in the TCRdb table, and some are missing; sequencing was by immunoSEQ multiplex PCR. This sample has roughly 400,000 clones, with 91% found just once. The data belong to a study of blood T cell repertoires in COVID-19. As for the study in general: Both acute and convalescent COVID-19 samples were obtained from the United States, Italy and Spain.

Assignment of participants to cohorts was predicated upon participant-reported clinical history. All exposed participants met a person with COVID-19 within 2 weeks before entering the study. Trimming pared 0 bases from V and 2 bases from J, leaving 9 bases between. Germline CDR1 LGHDT, CDR2 YNNKEL (reference sequence). This CDR3 contains 15 residues. The sequencing sample was made of PBMCs or T cells enriched from blood (not recorded which). The TCR was taken from a woman between 35 and 50 years old who had been exposed to COVID-19. This rearrangement joins TRBV3-1 (or the pseudogene TRBV3-2) to TRBJ2-3; D not resolved. CDR3 DNA: TGTGCCAGCAGCCAAGACCCTAAGTCCACAGATACGCAGTATTTT. Protein sequence: CASSQDPKSTDTQYF.